This T cell receptor (beta chain) was recorded in a study of CD8+ T cells in alopecia areata. V gave up 0 bases and J gave up 1 base, with 8 bases separating them. CDR1 is LGHNA and CDR2 is YSLEER in the germline V gene. The length of the CDR3 is 15 residues. Points from the study as a whole: Whereas mice showed it more clearly, TCR sharing across patients was murkier, possibly because of HLA.

Points on this clone: Its target is unknown. Other DNA variants within this sample encode the same CDR3.

The treatment here: oral pan-JAK inhibitor, 5-10 mg twice daily. Lesional scalp punch biopsies and peripheral blood came from alopecia areata patients. Reverse transcribed after extraction, RNA yielded cDNA as the sequencing template. Here immunoSEQ multiplex PCR was the method, and the copy in TCRdb shows in-frame clones only, minus some. The sample yields about 190,000 clones, under 80% seen once. The sequenced sample was CD4+ T cells sorted from blood, obtained around week 47, from a patient treated with tofacitinib. The source of this sequence is a human donor with alopecia areata. The chain combines TRBV4-3 with TRBJ2-3; maybe TRBD1 (6 bases). The CDR3, as DNA: TGCGCCAGCAGCCAAGACCGGACAGGCACAGATACGCAGTATTTT. Translated, it gives CASSQDRTGTDTQYF.